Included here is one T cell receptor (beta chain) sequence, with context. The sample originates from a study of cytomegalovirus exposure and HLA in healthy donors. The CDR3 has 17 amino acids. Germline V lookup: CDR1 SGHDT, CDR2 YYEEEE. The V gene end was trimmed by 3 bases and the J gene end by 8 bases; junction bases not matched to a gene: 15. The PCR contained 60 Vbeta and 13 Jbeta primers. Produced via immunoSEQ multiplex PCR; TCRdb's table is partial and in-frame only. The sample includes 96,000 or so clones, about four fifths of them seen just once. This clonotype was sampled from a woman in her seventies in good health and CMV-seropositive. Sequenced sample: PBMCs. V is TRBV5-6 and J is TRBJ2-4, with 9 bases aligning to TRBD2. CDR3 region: CASSWWGSGGKGDIQYF. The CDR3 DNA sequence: TGTGCCAGCAGCTGGTGGGGAAGCGGGGGGAAAGGGGACATTCAGTACTTC.